Each of the 9 T cell receptor beta chains below was sequenced from the same sample in a study of blood T cell repertoires in COVID-19. The protocol was immunoSEQ multiplex PCR, while the TCRdb copy is restricted to in-frame clones and leaves out a portion. In the table there are about 62,000 clones, roughly nine tenths of which are singletons. Material for sequencing was peripheral blood. The receptors were sampled from an older woman with COVID-19, enrolled during active disease.

The rearrangement links TRBV6-5 to TRBJ2-3; a weak D match, TRBD1 (5 bases). Trimming removed 4 bases from V and 1 base from J, with 12 bases in between. The CDR3 totals 15 residues. Germline CDR1 MNHEY, CDR2 SVGAGI. In nucleotides, the CDR3 is TGTGCCAGCAGTTCCCACGTAGGGGGCACAGATACGCAGTATTTT. Translating it yields CASSSHVGGTDTQYF.

The chain recombines TRBV9 with TRBJ1-4; TRBD1 is a possible D gene (6 bases). Per germline, CDR1 SGDLS and CDR2 YYNGEE. V lost 3 bases, J lost 3 bases, and 12 bases lay in between. The CDR3 covers 15 residues. The CDR3 spells CASSGTGQANEKLFF. The DNA for the CDR3 is TGTGCCAGCAGCGGAACAGGGCAGGCTAATGAAAAACTGTTTTTT.

The J gene is TRBJ2-7, the V gene TRBV6-2 or TRBV6-3; TRBD1 is a possible D gene (5 bases). Trimming took 1 base from V and 3 from J, leaving 7 bases between them. CDR1 and CDR2 (germline): MNHEY, SVGEGT. CDR3 size: 13 residues. The CDR3 DNA sequence: TGTGCCAGCAGTTACTGGCAGGGCTACGAGCAGTACTTC. Amino acids: CASSYWQGYEQYF.

The rearrangement uses TRBV5-1 and TRBJ1-1; maybe TRBD1 (5 bases). The CDR3 covers 15 residues. V gave up 1 base and J gave up 4 bases, with 14 bases separating them. CDR1 and CDR2 from the germline V gene are SGHRS and YFSETQ. The CDR3, as DNA: TGCGCCAGCAGCTTGATAAGCAGGGCTGGCACTGAAGCTTTCTTT. Translation gives CASSLISRAGTEAFF. The full variable domain, with the rest looked up from reference TRBV5-1 and TRBJ1-1, is KAGVTQTPRYLIKTRGQQVTLSCSPISGHRSVSWYQQTPGQGLQFLFEYFSETQRNKGNFPGRFSGRQFSNSRSEMNVSTLELGDSALYLCASSLISRAGTEAFFGQGTRLTVV.

V and J are TRBV2 and TRBJ2-1, with 9 bases matching TRBD2. There are 16 residues in the CDR3. The germline V gene encodes CDR1 SNHLY and CDR2 FYNNEI. Germline trimming cut 7 bases from V and 4 bases from J; bases unmatched to any gene: 11. CDR3 bases: TGTGCCAGCACTGGGTCTAGCGGGACCTTTTACAATGAGCAGTTCTTC. It translates to CASTGSSGTFYNEQFF.

This clone was detected only once. The chain has TRBV24-1 and TRBJ2-7, with 7 bases aligning to TRBD1. V was pared by 0 bases and J by 3 bases, with 4 bases of the junction left unmatched. The CDR3 contains 15 residues. The V gene's germline CDR1 is KGHDR and CDR2 SFDVKD. The CDR3: CATSDLPRDSYEQYF. The CDR3 bases are TGTGCCACCAGTGATTTGCCGAGGGACAGCTACGAGCAGTACTTC.

In this sample, this clone turned up once. Sequence at one end of the junction differs from germline and may be a read error. The V call is TRBV7-7, the J call TRBJ2-1; D is unclear. The CDR3 sequence is 15 residues long. Germline values: CDR1 SSHAT, CDR2 FNYEAQ (reference sequence). The CDR3 DNA reads as TGTGCTAGCAGCTTAACAGTCAACTCCTACAATGAGCAGTTCTTC. Residues: CASSLTVNSYNEQFF. The full variable domain, rest sourced from reference TRBV7-7 and TRBJ2-1, is GAGVSQSPRYKVTKRGQDVTLRCDPISSHATLYWYQQALGQGPEFLTYFNYEAQPDKSGLPSDRFSAERPEGSISTLTIQRTEQRDSAMYRCASSLTVNSYNEQFFGPGTRLTVL.

This rearrangement joins TRBV6-6 to TRBJ2-7; D perhaps matches TRBD2 (5 bases). Looked up from germline, CDR1 is MNHNY and CDR2 is SVGAGI (reference sequence). The CDR3 runs 13 residues. V was pared by 2 bases and J by 3 bases, with 8 bases between. The CDR3 loop is CASSYEGHYEQYF. In DNA, the CDR3 is TGTGCCAGCAGTTACGAGGGCCACTACGAGCAGTACTTC.

This clone was seen once. The rearrangement uses TRBV5-4 and TRBJ2-3; TRBD2 is a possible D gene (6 bases). The CDR3 contains 15 residues. The V end lost 7 bases, the J end lost 6 bases, and 21 bases lay between the germline ends. Germline CDR1 is SGHNT and CDR2 is YYREEE (reference sequence). The CDR3 reads CASASGLAPEDTQYF. CDR3 nucleotide sequence: TGTGCCAGCGCCTCCGGGCTAGCGCCCGAGGATACGCAGTATTTT.